This entry lists 3 T cell receptor beta chains sequenced from one sample in a study of CD8 T cells in ankylosing spondylitis. MiXCR was run by TCRdb on the 5' RACE reads, yielding one entry per CDR3 protein. The sample holds roughly 190,000 distinct CDR3 sequences, 13% seen once. Specimen: blood, either unsorted or a sorted T cell fraction (not recorded which). These receptors came from a male donor with ankylosing spondylitis or in good health (not recorded which).

The chain recombines TRBV4-1 with TRBJ2-1; D is possibly TRBD1 (5 bases). Germline CDR1 is MGHRA and CDR2 is YSYEKL. The germline V and J ends were trimmed by 1 base and 4 bases, with 11 bases remaining between them. The CDR3 spans 15 residues. CDR3 loop: CASSQVGREYNEQFF. The CDR3 DNA sequence: TGCGCCAGCAGCCAAGTGGGCAGGGAATACAATGAGCAGTTCTTC.

This clonotype was detected many times. The V gene is TRBV25-1, the J gene TRBJ2-7; D not certain. Trimming took 5 bases from V and 0 from J, leaving 11 bases between them. CDR3 length equals 14 residues. The V gene's germline CDR1 is MGHDK and CDR2 SYGVNS. For the CDR3, the DNA is TGTGCCAGCAGTAGAACCAGTAGCTCCTACGAGCAGTACTTC. Protein sequence: CASSRTSSSYEQYF.

CDR3 DNA: TGTGCCAGCAGTTTAGGACATTACACTGAAGCTTTCTTT. Translating gives CASSLGHYTEAFF. The rearrangement uses TRBV12-3 or TRBV12-4 and TRBJ1-1, with D unclear. With 1 base removed from V and 3 bases from J, the gap between germline ends came to 6 bases. CDR3 length: 13 residues.